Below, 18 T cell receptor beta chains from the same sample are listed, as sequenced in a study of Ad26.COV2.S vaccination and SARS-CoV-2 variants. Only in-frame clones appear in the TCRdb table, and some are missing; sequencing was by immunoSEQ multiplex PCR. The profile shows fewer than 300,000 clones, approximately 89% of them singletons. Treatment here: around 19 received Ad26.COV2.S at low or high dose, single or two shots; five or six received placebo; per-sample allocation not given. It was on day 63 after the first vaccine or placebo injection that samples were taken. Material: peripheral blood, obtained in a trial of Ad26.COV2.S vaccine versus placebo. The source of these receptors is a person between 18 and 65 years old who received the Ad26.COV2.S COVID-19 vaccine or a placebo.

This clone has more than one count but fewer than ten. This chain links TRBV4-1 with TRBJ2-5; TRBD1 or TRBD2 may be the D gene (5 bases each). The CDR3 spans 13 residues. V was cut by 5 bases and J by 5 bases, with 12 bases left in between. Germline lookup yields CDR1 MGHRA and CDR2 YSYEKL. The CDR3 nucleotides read TGCGCCAGCAGCTCTTACTGGGGGGAGACCCAGTACTTC. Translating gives CASSSYWGETQYF.

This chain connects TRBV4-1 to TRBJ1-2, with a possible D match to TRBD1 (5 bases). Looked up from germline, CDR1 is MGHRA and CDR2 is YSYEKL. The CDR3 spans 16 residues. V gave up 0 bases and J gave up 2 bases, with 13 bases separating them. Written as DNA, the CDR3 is TGCGCCAGCAGCCAAGATAATAGGGGAAAAAACTATGGCTACACCTTC. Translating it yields CASSQDNRGKNYGYTF.

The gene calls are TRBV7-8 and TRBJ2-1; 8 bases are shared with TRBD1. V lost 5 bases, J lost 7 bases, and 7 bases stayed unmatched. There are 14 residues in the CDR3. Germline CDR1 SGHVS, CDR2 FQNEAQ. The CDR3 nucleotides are TGTGCCAGCAGCACGGGACAGGTCAGTAATGAGCAGTTCTTC. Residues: CASSTGQVSNEQFF.

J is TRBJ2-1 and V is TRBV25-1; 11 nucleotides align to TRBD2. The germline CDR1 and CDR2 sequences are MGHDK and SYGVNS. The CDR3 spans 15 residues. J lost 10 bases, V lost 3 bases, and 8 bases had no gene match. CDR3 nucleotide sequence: TGTGCCAGCAGTGACTCCCTAGCGGGAGGACGCGAGCAGTTCTTC. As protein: CASSDSLAGGREQFF.

This chain's CDR3 is CASSQEVAGRSQPQHF. The CDR3 coding sequence is TGCGCCAGCAGCCAAGAAGTGGCAGGGCGTAGTCAGCCCCAGCATTTT. The chain uses TRBV4-1 and TRBJ1-5, with D perhaps matching TRBD1 (5 bases). Trimming stripped 0 bases from V and 6 bases from J, with 15 bases between. The CDR3 extends over 16 amino acids. Per germline, CDR1 MGHRA and CDR2 YSYEKL.

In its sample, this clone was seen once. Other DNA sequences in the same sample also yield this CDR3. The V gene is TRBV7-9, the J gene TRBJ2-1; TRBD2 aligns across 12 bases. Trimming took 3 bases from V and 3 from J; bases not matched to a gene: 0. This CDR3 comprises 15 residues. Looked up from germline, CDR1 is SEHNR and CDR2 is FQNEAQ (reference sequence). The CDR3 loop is CASSLTSGGYNEQFF. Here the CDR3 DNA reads TGTGCCAGCAGCTTGACTAGCGGGGGCTACAATGAGCAGTTCTTC.

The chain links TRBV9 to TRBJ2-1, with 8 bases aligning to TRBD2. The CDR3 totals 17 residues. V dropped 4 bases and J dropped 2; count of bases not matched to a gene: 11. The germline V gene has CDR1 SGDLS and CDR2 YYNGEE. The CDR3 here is CASSLGGAEGTYNEQFF. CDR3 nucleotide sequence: TGTGCCAGCAGCCTCGGGGGGGCCGAGGGGACCTACAATGAGCAGTTCTTC.

In DNA, the CDR3 is TGTGCCAGCAGCTTGAGGGGGGGACCCTACGAGCAGTACTTC. Its protein is CASSLRGGPYEQYF. The V gene is TRBV5-4, the J gene TRBJ2-7; TRBD2 might be the D (7 bases). Germline CDR1 and CDR2: SGHNT and YYREEE (reference sequence). This CDR3 is 14 amino acids long. V gave up 1 base and J gave up 2 bases, with 10 bases separating them.

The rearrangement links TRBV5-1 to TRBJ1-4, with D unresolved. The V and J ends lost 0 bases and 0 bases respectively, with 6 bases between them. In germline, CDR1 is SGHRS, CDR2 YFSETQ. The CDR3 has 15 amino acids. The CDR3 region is CASSLEVATNEKLFF. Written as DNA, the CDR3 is TGCGCCAGCAGCTTGGAAGTTGCAACTAATGAAAAACTGTTTTTT.

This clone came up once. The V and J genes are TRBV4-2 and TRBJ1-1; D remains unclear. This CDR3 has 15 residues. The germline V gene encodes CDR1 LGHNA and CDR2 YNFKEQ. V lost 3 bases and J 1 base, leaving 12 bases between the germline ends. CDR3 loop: CASSQPQPPNTEAFF. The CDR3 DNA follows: TGTGCCAGCAGCCAGCCCCAACCCCCGAACACTGAAGCTTTCTTT.

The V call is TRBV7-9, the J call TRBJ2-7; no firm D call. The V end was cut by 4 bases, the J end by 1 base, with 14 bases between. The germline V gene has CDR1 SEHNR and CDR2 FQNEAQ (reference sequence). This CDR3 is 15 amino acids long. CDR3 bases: TGTGCCAGCAGCTCCACCGTTGGGGTATCCTACGAGCAGTACTTC. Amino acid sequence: CASSSTVGVSYEQYF.

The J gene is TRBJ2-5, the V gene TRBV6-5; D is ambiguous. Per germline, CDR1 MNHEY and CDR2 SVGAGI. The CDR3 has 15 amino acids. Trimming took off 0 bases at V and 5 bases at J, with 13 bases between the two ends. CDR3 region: CASSYSWQPGETQYF. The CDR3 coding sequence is TGTGCCAGCAGTTACTCGTGGCAGCCGGGCGAGACCCAGTACTTC.

In DNA form, the CDR3 reads TGTGCCAGCAGTGAAGTCTTTGGGGGGAGGGACGAGACCCAGTACTTC. Encoded protein: CASSEVFGGRDETQYF. This chain links TRBV2 with TRBJ2-5; 7 positions match TRBD2. Unmatched junction bases numbered 10, after V lost 1 base and J lost 5 bases. CDR1 and CDR2 from the germline V gene are SNHLY and FYNNEI. The CDR3 runs to 16 residues.

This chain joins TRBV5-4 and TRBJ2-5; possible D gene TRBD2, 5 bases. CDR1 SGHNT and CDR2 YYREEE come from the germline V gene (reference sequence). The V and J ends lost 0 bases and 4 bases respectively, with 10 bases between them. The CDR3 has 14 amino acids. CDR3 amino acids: CASSLAGRAETQYF. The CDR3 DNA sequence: TGTGCCAGCAGCTTGGCCGGGCGGGCAGAGACCCAGTACTTC. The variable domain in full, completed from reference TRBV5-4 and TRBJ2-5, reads ETGVTQSPTHLIKTRGQQVTLRCSSQSGHNTVSWYQQALGQGPQFIFQYYREEENGRGNFPPRFSGLQFPNYSSELNVNALELDDSALYLCASSLAGRAETQYFGPGTRLLVL.

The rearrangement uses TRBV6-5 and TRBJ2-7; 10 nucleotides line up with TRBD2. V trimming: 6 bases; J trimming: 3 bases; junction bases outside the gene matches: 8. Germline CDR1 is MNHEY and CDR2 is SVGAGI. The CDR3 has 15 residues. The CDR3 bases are TGTGCCAGCAGGACCCAGCGGGGGGGACGCTACGAGCAGTACTTC. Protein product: CASRTQRGGRYEQYF.

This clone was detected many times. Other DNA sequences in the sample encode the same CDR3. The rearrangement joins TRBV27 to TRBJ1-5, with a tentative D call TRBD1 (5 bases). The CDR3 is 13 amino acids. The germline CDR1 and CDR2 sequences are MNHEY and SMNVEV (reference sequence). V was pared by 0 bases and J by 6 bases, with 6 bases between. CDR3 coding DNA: TGTGCCAGCAGTTTATCAGGGGTTCAGCCCCAGCATTTT. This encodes CASSLSGVQPQHF.

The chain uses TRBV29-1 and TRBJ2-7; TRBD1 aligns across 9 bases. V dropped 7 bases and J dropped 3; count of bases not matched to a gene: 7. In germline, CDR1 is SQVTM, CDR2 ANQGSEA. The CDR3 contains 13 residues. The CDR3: CSAGDRVGYEQYF. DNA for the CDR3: TGCAGCGCCGGGGACAGGGTAGGCTACGAGCAGTACTTC.

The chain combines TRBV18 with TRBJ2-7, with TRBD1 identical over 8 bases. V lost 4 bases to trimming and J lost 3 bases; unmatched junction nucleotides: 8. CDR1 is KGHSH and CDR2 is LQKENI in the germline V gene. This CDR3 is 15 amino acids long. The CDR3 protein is CASSLQTGERYEQYF. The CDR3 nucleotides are TGTGCCAGCTCACTTCAGACAGGGGAACGCTACGAGCAGTACTTC.